A single sample gave rise to the 27 T cell receptor beta chains below, sequenced in a study of T cell responses to AZD1222 COVID-19 vaccine. Some clones are missing from TCRdb's copy, which holds only in-frame ones; the method was immunoSEQ multiplex PCR. The sample records 85,000 to 130,000 clones, around 86% being singletons. This material consisted of peripheral blood, taken 28 days after the second dose of the MenACWY control vaccine. The receptors come from an adult who received the MenACWY meningococcal vaccine as a control.

The chain joins TRBV12-3 or TRBV12-4 to TRBJ2-3, with D hard to call. The CDR3 covers 12 residues. V gave up 2 bases and J gave up 6 bases, with 6 bases separating them. CDR3 nucleotide sequence: TGTGCCAGCAGTTTACAAGCGGATACGCAGTATTTT. This gives the protein CASSLQADTQYF.

The chain employs TRBV2 and TRBJ1-1; D gene uncertain. Germline loops: CDR1 SNHLY, CDR2 FYNNEI. Deletions cut 4 bases from V and 0 bases from J, with 9 bases between. This CDR3 is built from 14 residues. The CDR3 loop reads CASSVVGLNTEAFF. CDR3 nucleotide sequence: TGTGCCAGCAGTGTAGTGGGATTGAACACTGAAGCTTTCTTT.

The chain carries TRBV11-3 and TRBJ2-1; D unresolved. V was trimmed by 5 bases and J by 7 bases, leaving 18 bases between them. Germline lookup yields CDR1 SGHNT and CDR2 YENEEA. CDR3 size: 15 residues. The CDR3 is CASSQGNLGINEQFF. CDR3 bases: TGTGCCAGCAGCCAAGGGAACCTAGGAATAAATGAGCAGTTCTTC.

The V gene is TRBV29-1, the J gene TRBJ1-2; possibly TRBD1 for D (5 bases). CDR1 SQVTM and CDR2 ANQGSEA come from the germline V gene. The CDR3 covers 11 residues. V lost 3 bases and J lost 8, with 10 bases in between. The CDR3 protein is CSVDRVGGYTF. The CDR3 DNA reads as TGCAGCGTTGACAGGGTGGGAGGCTACACCTTC.

This rearrangement joins TRBV7-8 to TRBJ2-1; D not resolved. The CDR3 totals 15 residues. Germline CDR1 and CDR2: SGHVS and FQNEAQ. Trimming took off 1 base at V and 3 bases at J, with 10 bases between the two ends. The CDR3 loop reads CASSLDYSDYNEQFF. DNA of the CDR3: TGTGCCAGCAGCTTAGATTATTCAGACTACAATGAGCAGTTCTTC.

This clone was seen only once. In DNA, the CDR3 is TGTGCCAGCAGAGGGACGGGAGAAATATCACCCCTCCACTTT. Translating gives CASRGTGEISPLHF. The chain recombines TRBV2 with TRBJ1-6, with D possibly being TRBD1 (5 bases). This CDR3 is 14 amino acids long. Germline CDR1 reads SNHLY; CDR2 reads FYNNEI. The V end lost 6 bases, the J end lost 10 bases, and 16 bases lay between the germline ends.

The rearrangement joins TRBV27 to TRBJ1-2, with D possibly being TRBD1 (6 bases). The CDR3 sequence is 15 residues long. The V and J ends lost 5 bases and 1 base respectively, with 14 bases between them. CDR1 and CDR2 from the germline V gene are MNHEY and SMNVEV (reference sequence). CDR3 loop: CASSRGGNYNYGYTF. DNA of the CDR3: TGTGCCAGCAGTAGAGGGGGAAACTATAACTATGGCTACACCTTC.

This clone was seen only once. This chain joins TRBV7-2 and TRBJ2-3; D might be TRBD2 (5 bases). The CDR3 extends over 13 amino acids. Per the germline V gene, CDR1 is SGHTA and CDR2 is FQGNSA. V was shortened by 5 bases and J by 5 bases, with 11 bases between the two germline ends. The CDR3 DNA reads as TGTGCCAGCAGCCCCCAACTAGGAGATACGCAGTATTTT. This gives the protein CASSPQLGDTQYF.

The chain links TRBV7-9 to TRBJ2-1; D gene unclear. The CDR3 loop spans 13 amino acids. The germline CDR1 and CDR2 sequences are SEHNR and FQNEAQ (reference sequence). The germline V and J ends were trimmed by 1 base and 4 bases, with 5 bases remaining between them. The CDR3: CASSLVGYNEQFF. The CDR3 nucleotides read TGTGCCAGCAGCTTAGTTGGTTACAATGAGCAGTTCTTC.

The CDR3 region has the DNA TGTGCCTGGGGAGCCACTAAAATGATGACCACTGAAGCTTTCTTT. Amino acid sequence: CAWGATKMMTTEAFF. The J gene is TRBJ1-1, the V gene TRBV30; D is unresolved. This CDR3 contains 15 residues. Germline-derived CDR1 and CDR2 are GTSNPN and SVGIG (reference sequence). V lost 5 bases and J lost 4, with 20 bases in between.

The CDR3 loop reads CASWDVVGTEAFF. In nucleotides, the CDR3 is TGTGCCAGTTGGGACGTCGTAGGGACTGAAGCTTTCTTT. V is TRBV6-5 and J is TRBJ1-1, with D perhaps matching TRBD1 (5 bases). Germline V lookup: CDR1 MNHEY, CDR2 SVGAGI. V dropped 9 bases and J dropped 5 bases, with 16 bases sitting between them. CDR3 length: 13 residues.

The V gene is TRBV30, the J gene TRBJ2-4, with D perhaps being TRBD1 or TRBD2 (5 bases each). Germline loops: CDR1 GTSNPN, CDR2 SVGIG (reference sequence). The CDR3 length is 13 residues. V was shortened by 2 bases and J by 6 bases, with 11 bases between the two germline ends. CDR3 loop: CAWSTGTVNIQYF. The CDR3 DNA reads TGTGCCTGGAGTACCGGGACCGTAAACATTCAGTACTTC.

The CDR3 spells CASSLSRSSGNTIYF. Written as DNA, the CDR3 is TGTGCCAGCAGCTTGTCCCGGAGCTCTGGAAACACCATATATTTT. The rearrangement uses TRBV11-2 and TRBJ1-3; D gene ambiguous. Germline lookup yields CDR1 SGHAT and CDR2 FQNNGV. This CDR3 spans 15 amino acids. V dropped 3 bases and J dropped 0 bases, with 9 bases sitting between them. The full variable domain, with the rest looked up from reference TRBV11-2 and TRBJ1-3, is EAGVAQSPRYKIIEKRQSVAFWCNPISGHATLYWYQQILGQGPKLLIQFQNNGVVDDSQLPKDRFSAERLKGVDSTLKIQPAKLEDSAVYLCASSLSRSSGNTIYFGEGSWLTVV.

This chain links TRBV5-1 with TRBJ2-7; 8 bases match TRBD1. CDR3 length equals 18 residues. The V gene end was trimmed by 2 bases and the J gene end by 3 bases; junction bases not matched to a gene: 16. Germline assignment: CDR1 SGHRS and CDR2 YFSETQ. The CDR3 nucleotides are TGCGCCAGCAGCTTCAACCCCGCGTGGGACAGGCGATACTACGAGCAGTACTTC. Its translation is CASSFNPAWDRRYYEQYF.

This chain links TRBV7-3 with TRBJ2-1; 9 positions agree with TRBD1. Germline V gene lookup returns CDR1 SGHTA and CDR2 FQGTGA. V lost 5 bases, J lost 8 bases, and 10 bases stayed unmatched. The CDR3 is 15 residues long. This CDR3 is CASSEDRGSVYEQFF. CDR3 DNA sequence: TGTGCCAGCAGCGAGGACAGGGGCTCTGTCTATGAGCAGTTCTTC. The variable domain in full, with the rest retrieved from reference TRBV7-3 and TRBJ2-1, is GAGVSQTPSNKVTEKGKYVELRCDPISGHTALYWYRQSLGQGPEFLIYFQGTGAADDSGLPNDRFFAVRPEGSVSTLKIQRTERGDSAVYLCASSEDRGSVYEQFFGPGTRLTVL.

This clone was seen a single time. The V and J genes are TRBV4-1 and TRBJ2-2; no firm D call. The V gene lost 2 bases and the J gene lost 6 bases, with 13 bases spanning the gap. Germline values: CDR1 MGHRA, CDR2 YSYEKL. The CDR3 consists of 15 residues. The CDR3 is CASSQSVDRPGELFF. The CDR3 coding sequence is TGCGCCAGCAGCCAATCAGTTGACCGCCCCGGGGAGCTGTTTTTT.

This clone was counted only a few times. This rearrangement joins TRBV7-9 to TRBJ1-5; 11 positions match TRBD1. The germline gives CDR1 SEHNR, CDR2 FQNEAQ (reference sequence). The J segment lost 4 bases and the V segment lost 5 bases, leaving 7 bases of the junction unmatched. This CDR3 contains 16 residues. CDR3 protein: CASSPGQGGTNQPQHF. In DNA, the CDR3 is TGTGCCAGCAGCCCGGGACAGGGGGGAACGAATCAGCCCCAGCATTTT.

The chain links TRBV7-8 to TRBJ2-3, with D tentatively TRBD2 (7 bases). Germline V gene sequence: CDR1 SGHVS, CDR2 FQNEAQ. The CDR3 sequence is 15 residues long. V was shortened by 2 bases and J by 1 base, with 10 bases between the two germline ends. The CDR3 nucleotides read TGTGCCAGCAGCTTATTGCGGGGGCGCACAGATACGCAGTATTTT. Translated: CASSLLRGRTDTQYF.

This chain uses TRBV7-6 with TRBJ1-4; the match to TRBD1 covers 7 bases. Trimming cost V 1 base and J 2 bases; bases outside gene matches: 4. Germline CDR1 is SGHVS and CDR2 is FNYEAQ. The CDR3 runs to 16 residues. The DNA for the CDR3 is TGTGCCAGCAGCTTAGGACAGGGCTTCACTAATGAAAAACTGTTTTTT. The encoded protein is CASSLGQGFTNEKLFF.

The rearrangement links TRBV28 to TRBJ1-5; D remains ambiguous. Germline lookup yields CDR1 MDHEN and CDR2 SYDVKM. CDR3 length equals 12 residues. Here the CDR3 reads CAAETRNQPQHF. The DNA for the CDR3 is TGTGCAGCAGAGACTCGCAATCAGCCCCAGCATTTT.

The chain recombines TRBV9 with TRBJ1-2, with D hard to call. V was pared by 8 bases and J by 3 bases, with 17 bases between. The germline gives CDR1 SGDLS, CDR2 YYNGEE. The CDR3 covers 14 residues. CDR3 nucleotides: TGTGCCAGTGACGGTCCTCCCGGGCACTATGGCTACACCTTC. It yields the protein CASDGPPGHYGYTF.

The V call is TRBV9, the J call TRBJ2-2; TRBD2 agrees at 12 bases. CDR3 size: 18 residues. The junction had 8 bases not matched to a gene; V was cut back by 0 bases and J by 5 bases. CDR1 and CDR2 (germline): SGDLS, YYNGEE. CDR3 in DNA: TGTGCCAGCAGCGTAGACCCACTAGCGGGGGGTTATACCGGGGAGCTGTTTTTT. It codes for CASSVDPLAGGYTGELFF.

The genes are TRBV28 and TRBJ1-2, with 7 positions matching TRBD1. V lost 7 bases, J lost 6 bases, and 11 bases stayed unmatched. Germline V gene sequence: CDR1 MDHEN, CDR2 SYDVKM. The length of the CDR3 is 14 residues. DNA for the CDR3: TGTGCCAGCACCCTTAGACAGGGCGTAGATGGCTACACCTTC. It encodes CASTLRQGVDGYTF.

This chain connects TRBV5-4 to TRBJ1-4; D not certain. The CDR3 extends over 13 amino acids. V was pared by 0 bases and J by 7 bases, with 7 bases between. Germline V gene data show CDR1 as SGHNT and CDR2 as YYREEE (reference sequence). CDR3 DNA sequence: TGTGCCAGCAGCTTGGTGGCAGGTGAAAAACTGTTTTTT. It codes for CASSLVAGEKLFF.

The chain employs TRBV7-2 and TRBJ2-7; 9 nucleotides match TRBD2. The V gene's germline CDR1 is SGHTA and CDR2 FQGNSA. The CDR3 has 14 residues. With 5 bases clipped from V and 5 bases from J, the junction kept 7 bases outside the gene matches. CDR3 DNA sequence: TGTGCCAGCAGCCCCGCTAGGACTAGCGACGAGCAGTACTTC. It encodes CASSPARTSDEQYF.

The rearrangement joins TRBV2 to TRBJ2-7, with 7 bases aligning to TRBD1. The J segment lost 4 bases and the V segment lost 8 bases, leaving 11 bases of the junction unmatched. Germline CDR1 reads SNHLY; CDR2 reads FYNNEI. This CDR3 comprises 14 residues. CDR3: CASSLEQGRYEQYF. CDR3 nucleotide sequence: TGTGCCAGCTCCCTGGAACAGGGGAGATACGAGCAGTACTTC.

The V and J genes are TRBV20-1 and TRBJ1-4; D uncertain. Trimming cost V 6 bases and J 5 bases, with 16 bases left between them. Germline assignment: CDR1 DFQATT and CDR2 SNEGSKA (reference sequence). There are 14 residues in the CDR3. The CDR3 DNA follows: TGCAGTGCCAGTTGGGAGGGTAGGAATGAAAAACTGTTTTTT. Protein product: CSASWEGRNEKLFF.